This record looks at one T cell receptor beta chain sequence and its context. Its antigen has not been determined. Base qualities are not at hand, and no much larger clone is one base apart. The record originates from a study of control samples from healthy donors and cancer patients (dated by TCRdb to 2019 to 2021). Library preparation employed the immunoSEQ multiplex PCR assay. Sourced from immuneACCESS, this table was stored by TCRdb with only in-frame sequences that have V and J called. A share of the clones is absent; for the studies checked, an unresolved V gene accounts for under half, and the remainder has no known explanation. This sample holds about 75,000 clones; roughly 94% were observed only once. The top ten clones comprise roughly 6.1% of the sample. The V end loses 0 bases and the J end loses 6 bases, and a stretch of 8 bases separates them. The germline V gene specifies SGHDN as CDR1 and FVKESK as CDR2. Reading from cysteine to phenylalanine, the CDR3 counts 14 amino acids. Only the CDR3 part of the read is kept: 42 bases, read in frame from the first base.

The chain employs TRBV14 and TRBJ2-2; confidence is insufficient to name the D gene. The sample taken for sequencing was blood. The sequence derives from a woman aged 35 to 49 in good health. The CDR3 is CASSQDSDSGELFF. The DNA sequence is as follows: TGTGCCAGCAGCCAAGATTCAGATTCCGGGGAGCTGTTTTTT.